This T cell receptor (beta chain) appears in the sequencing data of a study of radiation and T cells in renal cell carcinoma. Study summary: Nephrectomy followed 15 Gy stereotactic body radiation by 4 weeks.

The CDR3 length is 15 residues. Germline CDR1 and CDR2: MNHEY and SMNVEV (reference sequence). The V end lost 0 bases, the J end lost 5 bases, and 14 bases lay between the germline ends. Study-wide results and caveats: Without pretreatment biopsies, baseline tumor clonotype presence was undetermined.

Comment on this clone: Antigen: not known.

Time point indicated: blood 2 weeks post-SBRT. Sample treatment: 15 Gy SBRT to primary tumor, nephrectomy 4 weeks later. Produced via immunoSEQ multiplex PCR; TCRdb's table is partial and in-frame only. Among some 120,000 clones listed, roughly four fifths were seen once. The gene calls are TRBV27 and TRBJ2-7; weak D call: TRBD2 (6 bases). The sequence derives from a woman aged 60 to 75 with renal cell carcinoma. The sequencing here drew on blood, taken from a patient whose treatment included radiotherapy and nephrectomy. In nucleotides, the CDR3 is TGTGCCAGCAGTTTATCGCGGGACCCTCTGGACGAGCAGTACTTC. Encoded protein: CASSLSRDPLDEQYF.